The text below deals with one T cell receptor (beta chain). The source of the sample is a study of blood T cell repertoires in COVID-19. Only in-frame clones appear in the TCRdb table, and some are missing; sequencing was by immunoSEQ multiplex PCR. The data hold a few hundred thousand clones, with 85% to 90% observed a single time. The V gene's germline CDR1 is MGHDK and CDR2 SYGVNS. The CDR3 has 16 amino acids. Unmatched junction bases numbered 5, after V lost 4 bases and J lost 1 base. The J gene is TRBJ1-3, the V gene TRBV25-1; TRBD1 matches at 9 bases. The sequencing sample was made of peripheral blood. This clonotype was sampled from a woman in her thirties with COVID-19, enrolled during active disease. The DNA for the CDR3 is TGTGCCAGCAGTGCGACAGGGGGGACTTCTGGAAACACCATATATTTT. It encodes CASSATGGTSGNTIYF.